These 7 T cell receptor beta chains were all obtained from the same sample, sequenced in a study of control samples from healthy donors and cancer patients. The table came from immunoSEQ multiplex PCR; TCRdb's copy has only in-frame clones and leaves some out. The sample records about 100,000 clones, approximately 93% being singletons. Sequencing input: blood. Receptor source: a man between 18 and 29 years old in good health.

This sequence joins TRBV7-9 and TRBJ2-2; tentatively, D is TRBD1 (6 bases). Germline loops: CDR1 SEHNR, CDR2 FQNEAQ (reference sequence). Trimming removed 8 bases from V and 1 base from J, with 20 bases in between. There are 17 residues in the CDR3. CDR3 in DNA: TGTGCCAGCGATAAAAACTCGAGGGGGATGAACACCGGGGAGCTGTTTTTT. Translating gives CASDKNSRGMNTGELFF.

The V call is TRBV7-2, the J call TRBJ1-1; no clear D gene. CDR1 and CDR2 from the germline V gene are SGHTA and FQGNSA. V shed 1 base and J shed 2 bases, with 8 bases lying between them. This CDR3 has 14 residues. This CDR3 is CASSLVAGNTEAFF. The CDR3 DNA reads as TGTGCCAGCAGCTTAGTGGCAGGCAACACTGAAGCTTTCTTT. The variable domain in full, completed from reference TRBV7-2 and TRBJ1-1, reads GAGVSQSPSNKVTEKGKDVELRCDPISGHTALYWYRQSLGQGLEFLIYFQGNSAPDKSGLPSDRFSAERTGGSVSTLTIQRTQQEDSAVYLCASSLVAGNTEAFFGQGTRLTVV.

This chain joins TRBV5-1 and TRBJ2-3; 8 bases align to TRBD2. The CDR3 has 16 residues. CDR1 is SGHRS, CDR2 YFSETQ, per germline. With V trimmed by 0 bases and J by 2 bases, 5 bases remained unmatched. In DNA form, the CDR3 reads TGCGCCAGCAGCTTGGGGACTAGCTCGTCCACAGATACGCAGTATTTT. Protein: CASSLGTSSSTDTQYF.

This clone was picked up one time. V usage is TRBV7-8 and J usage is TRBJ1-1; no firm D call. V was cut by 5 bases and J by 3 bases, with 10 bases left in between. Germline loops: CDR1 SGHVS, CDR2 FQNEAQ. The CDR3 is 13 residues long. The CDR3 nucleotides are TGTGCCAGCAGCCCGGGCCCTGACACTGAAGCTTTCTTT. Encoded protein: CASSPGPDTEAFF.

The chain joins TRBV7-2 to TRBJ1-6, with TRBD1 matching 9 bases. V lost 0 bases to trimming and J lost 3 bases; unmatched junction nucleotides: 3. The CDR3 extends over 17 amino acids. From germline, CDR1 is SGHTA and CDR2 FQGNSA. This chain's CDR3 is CASSLASGQGYNSPLHF. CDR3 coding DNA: TGTGCCAGCAGCTTAGCGTCGGGACAGGGCTATAATTCACCCCTCCACTTT.

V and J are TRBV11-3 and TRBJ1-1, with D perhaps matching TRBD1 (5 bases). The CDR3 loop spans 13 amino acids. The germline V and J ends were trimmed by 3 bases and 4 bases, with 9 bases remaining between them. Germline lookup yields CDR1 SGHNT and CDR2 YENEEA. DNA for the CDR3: TGTGCCAGCAGCTTTGCTGGGGGCACTGAAGCTTTCTTT. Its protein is CASSFAGGTEAFF.

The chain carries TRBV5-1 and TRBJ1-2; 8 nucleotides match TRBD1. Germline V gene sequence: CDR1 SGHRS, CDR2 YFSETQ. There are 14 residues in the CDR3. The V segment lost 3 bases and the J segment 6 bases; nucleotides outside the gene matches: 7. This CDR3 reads CASSSGTGEDGYTF. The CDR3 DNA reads TGCGCCAGCAGCTCGGGGACAGGCGAGGATGGCTACACCTTC.